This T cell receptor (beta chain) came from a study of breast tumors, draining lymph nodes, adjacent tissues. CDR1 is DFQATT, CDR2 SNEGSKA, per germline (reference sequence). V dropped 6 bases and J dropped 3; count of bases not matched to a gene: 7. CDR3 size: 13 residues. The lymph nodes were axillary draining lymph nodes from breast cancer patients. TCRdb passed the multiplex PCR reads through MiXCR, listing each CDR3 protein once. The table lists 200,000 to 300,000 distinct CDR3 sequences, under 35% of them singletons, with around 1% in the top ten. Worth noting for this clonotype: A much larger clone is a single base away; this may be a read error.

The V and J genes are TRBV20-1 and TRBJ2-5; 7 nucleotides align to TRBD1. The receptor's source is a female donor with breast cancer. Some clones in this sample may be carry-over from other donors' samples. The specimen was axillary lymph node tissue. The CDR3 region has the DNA TGCAGTGCCCTTGGACAGGTAGAAGAGACCCAGTACTTC. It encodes CSALGQVEETQYF.